The TCR beta chain described here comes from a study of T cells in tuberculosis. V shed 5 bases and J 9 bases; nucleotides not matched to a gene: 8. The germline CDR1 and CDR2 sequences are KGHSH and LQKENI. This CDR3 has 13 residues. TCRdb keeps only in-frame clones here, not all; method: immunoSEQ multiplex PCR. The sample lists 40,000 to 50,000 clones; 95% were seen once. Study conclusions and caveats: Smaller alpha distances in active tuberculosis partly reflected shorter CDR3-alpha lengths. Active tuberculosis TCR-alpha repertoires lay closer to GMM-specific TCRs than IGRA-negative controls, suggesting clonal expansion. Samples were chosen by availability of cryopreserved specimens.

Tuberculin skin test and IGRA determined adolescents' latent tuberculosis status at entry. Comments on this clone: The antigen is not known.

The chain combines TRBV18 with TRBJ1-1; 8 nucleotides align to TRBD1. This TCR was sampled from a donor aged 5 to 30 with latent tuberculosis or without tuberculosis infection. Material for sequencing was PBMCs. CDR3 nucleotide sequence: TGTGCCAGCTCAACGCAGGGGGCGCGGCAAGCTTTCTTT. Translating gives CASSTQGARQAFF.